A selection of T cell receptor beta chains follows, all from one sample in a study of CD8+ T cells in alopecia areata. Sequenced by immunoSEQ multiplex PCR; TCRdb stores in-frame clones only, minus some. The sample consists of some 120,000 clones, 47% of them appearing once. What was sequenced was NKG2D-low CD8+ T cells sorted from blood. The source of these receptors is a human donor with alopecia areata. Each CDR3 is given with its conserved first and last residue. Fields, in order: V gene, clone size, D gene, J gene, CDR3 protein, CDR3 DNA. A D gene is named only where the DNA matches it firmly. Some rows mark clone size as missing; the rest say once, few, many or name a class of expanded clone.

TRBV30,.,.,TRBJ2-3,CAWSVGSGITDTQYF,TGTGCCTGGAGTGTGGGTAGCGGTATCACAGATACGCAGTATTTT
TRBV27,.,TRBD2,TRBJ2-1,CASSPTSGNEQFF,TGTGCCAGCAGTCCGACTAGCGGCAATGAGCAGTTCTTC
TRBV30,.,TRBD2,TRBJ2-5,CAWSVLSGRAETQYF,TGTGCCTGGAGTGTACTTAGCGGGAGGGCGGAGACCCAGTACTTC
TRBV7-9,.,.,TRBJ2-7,CASSPLGSPYEQYF,TGTGCCAGCAGCCCACTCGGTTCCCCCTACGAGCAGTACTTC
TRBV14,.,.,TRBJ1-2,CASSRGTALGGYTF,TGTGCCAGCAGCCGAGGGACGGCGTTAGGTGGCTACACCTTC
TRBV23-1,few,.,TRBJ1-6,CARHSPLHF,TGCGCCCGCCATTCACCCCTCCACTTT
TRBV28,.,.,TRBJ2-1,CASSSYRSSYNEQFF,TGTGCCAGCAGTTCCTACAGGTCGTCCTACAATGAGCAGTTCTTC
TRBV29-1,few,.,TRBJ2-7,CSVERSWGEQYF,TGCAGCGTTGAAAGGAGCTGGGGCGAGCAGTACTTC
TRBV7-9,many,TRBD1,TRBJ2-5,CASSSGQGDQETQYF,TGTGCCAGCAGCTCGGGACAGGGGGACCAAGAGACCCAGTACTTC
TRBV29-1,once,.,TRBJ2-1,CSAVTEQGDGQFF,TGCAGCGCCGTCACGGAACAGGGCGATGGGCAGTTCTTC
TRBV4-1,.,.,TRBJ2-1,CASSQFSPARNEQFF,TGCGCCAGCAGCCAATTTTCGCCCGCGCGGAATGAGCAGTTCTTC
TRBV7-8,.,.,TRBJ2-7,CASSPRAGSSYEQYF,TGTGCCAGCAGCCCCCGTGCGGGGAGCTCCTACGAGCAGTACTTC
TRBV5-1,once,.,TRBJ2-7,CASSPGVGVEQYF,TGCGCCAGCAGCCCCGGGGTAGGGGTCGAGCAGTACTTC
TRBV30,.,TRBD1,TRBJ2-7,CAWKGAPSYEQYF,TGTGCCTGGAAGGGGGCACCTTCCTACGAGCAGTACTTC
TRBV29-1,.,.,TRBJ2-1,CSVERVGVYSYNEQFF,TGCAGCGTTGAGAGGGTGGGGGTTTACTCCTACAATGAGCAGTTCTTC
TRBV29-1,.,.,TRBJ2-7,CSVAGGHAGATYEQYF,TGCAGCGTGGCCGGGGGACATGCGGGAGCCACCTACGAGCAGTACTTC
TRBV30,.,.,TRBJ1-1,CAWTTLEAFF,TGTGCCTGGACTACCCTAGAAGCTTTCTTT
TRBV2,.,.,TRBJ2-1,CASSRERDEQFF,TGTGCCAGCAGTCGGGAGCGGGATGAGCAGTTCTTC
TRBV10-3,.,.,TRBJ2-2,CAISESGQNTGELFF,TGTGCCATCAGTGAGTCGGGACAGAACACCGGGGAGCTGTTTTTT
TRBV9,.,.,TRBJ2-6,CASSVVSGANVLTF,TGTGCCAGCAGCGTAGTATCTGGGGCCAACGTCCTGACTTTC
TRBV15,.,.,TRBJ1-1,CATSRDSGTEAFF,TGTGCCACCAGCAGAGATTCGGGCACTGAAGCTTTCTTT
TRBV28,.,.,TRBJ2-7,CASSEGPNLTYEQYF,TGTGCCAGCAGCGAGGGTCCGAATTTGACCTACGAGCAGTACTTC
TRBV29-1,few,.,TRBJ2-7,CSVEEGPYEQYF,TGCAGCGTTGAGGAGGGCCCCTACGAGCAGTACTTC
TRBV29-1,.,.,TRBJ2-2,CSAGVRGEDTGELFF,TGCAGCGCAGGGGTTCGGGGGGAAGACACCGGGGAGCTGTTTTTT
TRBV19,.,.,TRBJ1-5,CARKDQPQHF,TGTGCCAGGAAAGATCAGCCCCAGCATTTT
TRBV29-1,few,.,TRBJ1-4,CSVVGTGPNEKLFF,TGCAGCGTTGTTGGAACAGGGCCGAATGAAAAACTGTTTTTT
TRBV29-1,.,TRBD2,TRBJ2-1,CSVEGLAGDETYNEQFF,TGCAGCGTGGAGGGACTAGCGGGAGACGAGACCTACAATGAGCAGTTCTTC
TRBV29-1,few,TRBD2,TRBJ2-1,CSVGTSYEQFF,TGCAGCGTAGGGACTAGCTATGAGCAGTTCTTC
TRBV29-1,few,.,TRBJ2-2,CSVVLNTGELFF,TGCAGCGTTGTGCTGAACACCGGGGAGCTGTTTTTT
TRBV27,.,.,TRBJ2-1,CASSPGSNEQFF,TGTGCCAGCAGCCCAGGTTCCAATGAGCAGTTCTTC
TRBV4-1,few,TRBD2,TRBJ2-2,CASSRPTSGRTGELFF,TGCGCCAGCAGCCGCCCGACTAGCGGGAGGACCGGGGAGCTGTTTTTT
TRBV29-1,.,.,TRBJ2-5,CSVGQRGRPQETQYF,TGCAGCGTTGGTCAGAGGGGTAGACCCCAAGAGACCCAGTACTTC
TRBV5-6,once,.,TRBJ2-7,CASSGGGVGEQYF,TGTGCCAGCAGCGGGGGCGGTGTTGGGGAGCAGTACTTC
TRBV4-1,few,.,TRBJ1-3,CASSQGQNSGNTIYF,TGCGCCAGCAGCCAAGGACAGAACTCTGGAAACACCATATATTTT
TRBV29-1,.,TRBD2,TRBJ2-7,CSALLGREGHYEQYF,TGCAGCGCCCTTCTGGGGCGGGAGGGCCATTACGAGCAGTACTTC
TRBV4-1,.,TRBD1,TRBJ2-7,CASSQLDRGVFEQYF,TGCGCCAGCAGCCAACTCGACAGGGGCGTTTTCGAGCAGTACTTC
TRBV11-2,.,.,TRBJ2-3,CASSPDTSTDTQYF,TGTGCCAGCAGCCCGGATACTAGCACAGATACGCAGTATTTT
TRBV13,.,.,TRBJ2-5,CASSPRRLQETQYF,TGTGCCAGCAGCCCAAGGAGATTGCAAGAGACCCAGTACTTC
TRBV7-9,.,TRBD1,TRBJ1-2,CASSPSGQENYGYTF,TGTGCCAGCAGCCCTTCGGGACAGGAGAACTATGGCTACACCTTC
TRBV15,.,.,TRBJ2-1,CATSVTGPNEQFF,TGTGCCACCAGCGTAACGGGGCCTAATGAGCAGTTCTTC
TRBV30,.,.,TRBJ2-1,CACRSGYNEQFF,TGTGCCTGTCGGTCTGGATACAATGAGCAGTTCTTC
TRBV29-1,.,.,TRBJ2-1,CSVDSIDEQFF,TGCAGCGTTGACAGTATTGACGAGCAGTTCTTC
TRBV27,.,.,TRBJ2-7,CASSFKGSAWEQYF,TGTGCCAGCAGTTTTAAAGGGTCGGCTTGGGAGCAGTACTTC
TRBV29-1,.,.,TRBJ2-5,CSAPHGTQETQYF,TGCAGCGCTCCCCACGGGACCCAAGAGACCCAGTACTTC
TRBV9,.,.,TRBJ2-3,CASSVPLGGDSTDTQYF,TGTGCCAGCAGCGTCCCCTTAGGGGGAGATAGCACAGATACGCAGTATTTT
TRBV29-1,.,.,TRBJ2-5,CSVGVTGEVRETQYF,TGCAGCGTTGGGGTAACGGGAGAGGTCCGAGAGACCCAGTACTTC